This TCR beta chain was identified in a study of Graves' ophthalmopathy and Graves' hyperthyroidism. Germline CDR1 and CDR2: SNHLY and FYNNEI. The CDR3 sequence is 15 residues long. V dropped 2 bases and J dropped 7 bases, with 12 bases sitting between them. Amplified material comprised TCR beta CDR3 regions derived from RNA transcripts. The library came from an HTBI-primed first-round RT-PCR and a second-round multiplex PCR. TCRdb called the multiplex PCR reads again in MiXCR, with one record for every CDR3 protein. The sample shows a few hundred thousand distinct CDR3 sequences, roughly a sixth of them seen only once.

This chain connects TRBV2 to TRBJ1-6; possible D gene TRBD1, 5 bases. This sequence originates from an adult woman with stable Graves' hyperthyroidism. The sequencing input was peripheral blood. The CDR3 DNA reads TGTGCCAGCAGTGAACGTAGCCAGGGCAATTCACCCCTCCACTTT. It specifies CASSERSQGNSPLHF.